The 25 T cell receptor beta chains in this list originate from one sample, sequenced in a study of T cell changes during pregnancy in multiple sclerosis. Here immunoSEQ multiplex PCR was the method, and the copy in TCRdb shows in-frame clones only, minus some. The sample consists of around 100,000 clones, roughly nine tenths of them appearing once. Here the sequenced sample was peripheral blood, taken after pregnancy. The receptors originated from a female donor with multiple sclerosis, enrolled in a pregnancy study.

Written as DNA, the CDR3 is TGTGCTAGTGGCCCGAGCGGGGGGGCCGGAAAAACGCAGTATTTT. Amino acids: CASGPSGGAGKTQYF. The chain recombines TRBV12-5 with TRBJ2-3, with 10 bases fitting TRBD2. Germline CDR1 LGHNT, CDR2 FRNRAP. Germline trimming cut 6 bases from V and 9 bases from J; bases unmatched to any gene: 12. The CDR3 has 15 residues.

The chain employs TRBV9 and TRBJ2-7; 8 bases match TRBD2. The CDR3 runs 15 residues. Germline CDR1 reads SGDLS; CDR2 reads YYNGEE. V lost 0 bases to trimming and J lost 6 bases; unmatched junction nucleotides: 8. DNA for the CDR3: TGTGCCAGCAGCGTAGAACCGGGGGGGGCGAGCGAGCAGTACTTC. Amino acids: CASSVEPGGASEQYF.

V is TRBV15 and J is TRBJ2-3; the D gene is possibly TRBD1 (6 bases). The CDR3 length is 19 residues. CDR1 and CDR2 from the germline V gene are LNHNV and YYDKDF (reference sequence). Trimming removed 3 bases at V and 3 bases at J, with 25 bases between. The CDR3 protein is CATSSPFWLEGEQTDTQYF. As DNA, the CDR3 is TGTGCCACCAGCAGCCCTTTCTGGTTAGAGGGGGAGCAAACAGATACGCAGTATTTT.

V usage is TRBV6-4 and J usage is TRBJ2-1; TRBD2 aligns across 8 bases. V shed 0 bases, J shed 15 bases, and the junction held 10 bases outside the gene matches. From germline, CDR1 is MRHNA and CDR2 SNTAGT. The CDR3 is 14 residues long. CDR3 amino acids: CASSDSFDGTRMFF. The DNA for the CDR3 is TGTGCCAGCAGTGACTCGTTTGACGGGACTAGGATGTTCTTC.

This chain connects TRBV6-6 to TRBJ2-5; tentatively, D is TRBD1 (6 bases). V gave up 5 bases and J gave up 5 bases, with 18 bases separating them. CDR1 and CDR2 (germline): MNHNY, SVGAGI (reference sequence). The CDR3 covers 15 residues. For the CDR3, the DNA is TGTGCCAGCAGTCCCACTAGGAGTCAGGGGGAGACCCAGTACTTC. Translating gives CASSPTRSQGETQYF.

This chain uses TRBV4-3 with TRBJ1-4; 7 bases agree with TRBD1. CDR1 LGHNA and CDR2 YSLEER come from the germline V gene. The V and J ends lost 2 bases and 5 bases, in that order; junction bases with no gene match: 5. The CDR3 runs 15 residues. This CDR3 is CASSQWDSVNEKLFF. CDR3 bases: TGCGCCAGCAGCCAATGGGACAGTGTGAATGAAAAACTGTTTTTT.

The chain recombines TRBV29-1 with TRBJ2-5; D is uncertain. The CDR3 is 13 residues long. V shed 1 base and J shed 3 bases, with 9 bases lying between them. Germline assignment: CDR1 SQVTM and CDR2 ANQGSEA. CDR3: CSVEGQAKETQYF. CDR3 in DNA: TGCAGCGTTGAAGGACAAGCTAAAGAGACCCAGTACTTC.

This clone was seen only once. CDR3 bases: TGCGCCAGCAGCCCAGCCAAGATCCCAGGGGGAGCCTCCTACGAGCAGTACTTC. Translated: CASSPAKIPGGASYEQYF. The gene calls are TRBV5-1 and TRBJ2-7; TRBD1 aligns across 7 bases. CDR3 length: 18 residues. With 4 bases clipped from V and 0 bases from J, the junction kept 16 bases outside the gene matches. The germline CDR1 and CDR2 sequences are SGHRS and YFSETQ.

V is TRBV27 and J is TRBJ2-1; D might be TRBD1 (6 bases). Trimming left V 5 bases short and J 4 bases short, with 9 bases between. Per germline, CDR1 MNHEY and CDR2 SMNVEV (reference sequence). This CDR3 is built from 13 residues. The CDR3 nucleotides read TGTGCCAGCAGTGACGGACAGTACAATGAGCAGTTCTTC. As protein: CASSDGQYNEQFF.

This chain joins TRBV7-9 and TRBJ1-2; D not resolved. The CDR3 is 17 residues long. CDR1 SEHNR and CDR2 FQNEAQ come from the germline V gene (reference sequence). V was pared by 1 base and J by 5 bases, with 20 bases between. Here the CDR3 DNA reads TGTGCCAGCAGCTTAGAAGTTAGACAAGGACTTCCTTATGGCTACACCTTC. This codes for CASSLEVRQGLPYGYTF. Full variable domain (missing parts from reference TRBV7-9 and TRBJ1-2): DTGVSQNPRHKITKRGQNVTFRCDPISEHNRLYWYRQTLGQGPEFLTYFQNEAQLEKSRLLSDRFSAERPKGSFSTLEIQRTEQGDSAMYLCASSLEVRQGLPYGYTFGSGTRLTVV.

The chain is built from TRBV5-4 and TRBJ2-6; a weak D match, TRBD1 (7 bases). The CDR3 is 18 residues long. Germline CDR1 SGHNT, CDR2 YYREEE (reference sequence). V was clipped by 3 bases and J by 2 bases, with 18 bases between them. CDR3 nucleotide sequence: TGTGCCAGCAGCTCACAAACAGGGGAGGCAACTGGGGCCAACGTCCTGACTTTC. Its translation is CASSSQTGEATGANVLTF.

This clone was seen just once. The rearrangement links TRBV19 to TRBJ1-4; D ambiguous. Germline CDR1 and CDR2: LNHDA and SQIVND (reference sequence). The CDR3 covers 16 residues. The germline V and J ends were trimmed by 3 bases and 5 bases, with 16 bases remaining between them. CDR3 region: CASSMDSRFENEKLFF. The CDR3, as DNA: TGTGCCAGTAGTATGGACTCCCGATTCGAAAATGAAAAACTGTTTTTT.

This chain links TRBV5-1 with TRBJ2-2; D is ambiguous. CDR3 length: 15 amino acids. Per germline, CDR1 SGHRS and CDR2 YFSETQ. V lost 4 bases, J lost 0 bases, and 10 bases lay in between. The CDR3 sequence is CASSPRQTNTGELFF. CDR3 coding DNA: TGCGCCAGCAGCCCCAGGCAGACGAACACCGGGGAGCTGTTTTTT. Full variable domain (rest looked up from reference TRBV5-1 and TRBJ2-2): KAGVTQTPRYLIKTRGQQVTLSCSPISGHRSVSWYQQTPGQGLQFLFEYFSETQRNKGNFPGRFSGRQFSNSRSEMNVSTLELGDSALYLCASSPRQTNTGELFFGEGSRLTVL.

The chain joins TRBV5-3 to TRBJ2-5; 8 bases are shared with TRBD1. TRBV5-3 is an ORF, and what it does is uncertain. Trimming removed 0 bases from V and 0 bases from J; junction bases left unmatched: 1. The CDR3 spans 15 residues. CDR3 protein: CARSLADRDQETQYF. The CDR3 region has the DNA TGTGCCAGAAGCTTGGCGGACAGGGACCAAGAGACCCAGTACTTC.

This clone was seen just once. This sequence joins TRBV19 and TRBJ2-1; 7 nucleotides align to TRBD1. The V segment lost 4 bases and the J segment 7 bases; nucleotides outside the gene matches: 10. This CDR3 region has 15 residues. Germline CDR1 LNHDA, CDR2 SQIVND (reference sequence). CDR3 protein: CASSRQGLHRNEQFF. CDR3 DNA sequence: TGTGCCAGTAGTAGACAGGGTCTCCATCGGAATGAGCAGTTCTTC. Variable domain in full (rest from reference TRBV19 and TRBJ2-1): DGGITQSPKYLFRKEGQNVTLSCEQNLNHDAMYWYRQDPGQGLRLIYYSQIVNDFQKGDIAEGYSVSREKKESFPLTVTSAQKNPTAFYLCASSRQGLHRNEQFFGPGTRLTVL.

The rearrangement joins TRBV29-1 to TRBJ1-4; D is undetermined. V was trimmed by 6 bases and J by 7 bases, leaving 15 bases between them. The length of the CDR3 is 13 residues. Germline CDR1 reads SQVTM; CDR2 reads ANQGSEA. The CDR3 DNA sequence: TGCAGCGTGGAGGAGGGCGTAGGTGAAAAACTGTTTTTT. Residues: CSVEEGVGEKLFF.

The genes are TRBV5-4 and TRBJ2-2; weak D call: TRBD2 (6 bases). Germline values: CDR1 SGHNT, CDR2 YYREEE (reference sequence). V gave up 2 bases and J gave up 4 bases, with 6 bases separating them. The CDR3 has 13 amino acids. This CDR3 reads CASSFGGTGELFF. The CDR3 DNA reads as TGTGCCAGCAGCTTCGGGGGCACCGGGGAGCTGTTTTTT.

This chain connects TRBV28 to TRBJ1-2; D ambiguous. The germline gives CDR1 MDHEN, CDR2 SYDVKM. Trimming took off 6 bases at V and 0 bases at J, with 8 bases between the two ends. The CDR3 is made up of 13 amino acids. The CDR3 nucleotides read TGTGCCAGCAGAAACACCTCTAACTATGGCTACACCTTC. Amino acids: CASRNTSNYGYTF.

The gene calls are TRBV30 and TRBJ1-5, with TRBD1 matching 7 bases. The length of the CDR3 is 12 residues. From germline, CDR1 is GTSNPN and CDR2 SVGIG (reference sequence). The V and J ends lost 5 bases and 2 bases, in that order; junction bases with no gene match: 0. Here the CDR3 reads CAWGQGNQPQHF. CDR3 DNA: TGTGCCTGGGGACAGGGCAATCAGCCCCAGCATTTT.

The chain carries TRBV18 and TRBJ1-1, with D possibly TRBD1 on 5 matching bases. The V gene's germline CDR1 is KGHSH and CDR2 LQKENI. This CDR3 has 15 residues. Trimming left V 7 bases short and J 1 base short, with 16 bases between. CDR3 amino acids: CASLGTRGENTEAFF. The CDR3, as DNA: TGTGCCAGCTTAGGGACGCGGGGGGAGAACACTGAAGCTTTCTTT.

V is TRBV6-1 and J is TRBJ1-1; 8 positions match TRBD1. With V trimmed by 6 bases and J by 4 bases, 4 bases remained unmatched. Germline loops: CDR1 MNHNS, CDR2 SASEGT. The CDR3 totals 13 residues. The CDR3 sequence is CASRDRAVTEAFF. CDR3 nucleotide sequence: TGTGCCAGCAGGGACAGGGCGGTCACTGAAGCTTTCTTT.

V is TRBV9 and J is TRBJ2-5, with 7 bases matching TRBD2. This CDR3 has 15 amino acids. V was clipped by 2 bases and J by 2 bases; unmatched bases: 6. CDR1 and CDR2 (germline): SGDLS, YYNGEE. The CDR3 DNA reads TGTGCCAGCAGCGTTAACGGGGGGACTCAAGAGACCCAGTACTTC. It is translated as CASSVNGGTQETQYF.

In this sample, this clone turned up a few times. This chain uses TRBV10-3 with TRBJ1-1; weak D call: TRBD1 (5 bases). V lost 0 bases and J 0 bases, leaving 11 bases between the germline ends. This CDR3 has 16 amino acids. CDR1 is ENHRY, CDR2 SYGVKD, per germline. CDR3 DNA sequence: TGTGCCATCAGTGAGTCGGGGCAGGGCCTGAACACTGAAGCTTTCTTT. Residues: CAISESGQGLNTEAFF.

As DNA, the CDR3 is TGTGCCAGCAGCCCGGGACACCCCTACGAGCAGTACTTC. The encoded protein is CASSPGHPYEQYF. V is TRBV7-6 and J is TRBJ2-7; D perhaps matches TRBD1 (6 bases). V was cut by 5 bases and J by 2 bases, with 10 bases left in between. This CDR3 has 13 residues. Germline CDR1 reads SGHVS; CDR2 reads FNYEAQ. The whole variable domain, filled in from reference TRBV7-6 and TRBJ2-7, reads GAGVSQSPRYKVTKRGQDVALRCDPISGHVSLYWYRQALGQGPEFLTYFNYEAQQDKSGLPNDRFSAERPEGSISTLTIQRTEQRDSAMYRCASSPGHPYEQYFGPGTRLTVT.

This sequence joins TRBV5-1 and TRBJ1-6, with D maybe TRBD1 (5 bases). The CDR3 has 14 amino acids. The ends were cut back, 0 bases at V and 6 bases at J, with 7 bases in the middle. Germline CDR1 is SGHRS and CDR2 is YFSETQ. In DNA, the CDR3 is TGCGCCAGCAGCTTGGTCCAGGGTAATTCACCCCTCCACTTT. This sequence encodes CASSLVQGNSPLHF.